The present TCR beta chain was sequenced within a study of T cells in localized non-small cell lung cancer. Profiling relied on immunoSEQ multiplex PCR, and the TCRdb table lists in-frame clones only, not all of them. The table lists about 950 clones, less than 25% of them singletons. The CDR3 sequence is 13 residues long. The V end was cut by 3 bases, the J end by 6 bases, with 10 bases between. CDR1 LNHDA and CDR2 SQIVND come from the germline V gene (reference sequence). General study points: Median detection of top 100 tumor clones in adjacent lung was under 75 clones. A higher density of T cells in blood coincided with extended overall survival.

On this clone itself: What it binds is unknown.

Sequenced material: normal lung tissue next to the tumor, taken before any cancer treatment. The chain links TRBV19 to TRBJ2-3; D is perhaps TRBD1 (5 bases). This TCR derives from a man aged 35-69 years with stage III lung adenocarcinoma. In DNA form, the CDR3 reads TGTGCCAGTAGTATGCGCAGGGATGATACGCAGTATTTT. Encoded protein: CASSMRRDDTQYF.